A selection of T cell receptor beta chains follows, all from one sample in a study of T cells after yellow fever vaccination. TCRdb reanalysed the 5' RACE reads using MiXCR and keeps one entry per CDR3 protein. This table holds about 58,000 distinct CDR3 sequences, roughly 7.4% found once. The input for sequencing was CD8+ T cells sorted from PBMCs, taken on the day of the first yellow fever vaccination. These receptors were collected from a man between 18 and 29 years old who received the YFV17D yellow fever vaccine. The CDR3 runs from the conserved cysteine through the conserved F or W. The D gene is left open where the match is weak. Where a row states a size, it is once, few, many or the class of an expanded clone; other rows omit it.

TRBJ2-7 | TRBV19 | few | - | TGTGCCAGTAGTAAAGATGGACAGTTTACCTCCTACGAGCAGTACTTC | CASSKDGQFTSYEQYF
TRBJ2-2 | TRBV27 | - | TRBD2 | TGTGCCAGCAGTCGACTCGCTAGCGGGGGACCCACCGGGGAGCTGTTTTTT | CASSRLASGGPTGELFF
TRBJ2-1 | TRBV7-9 | - | - | TGTGCCAGCGCCACAGAGGGCTTATACAATGAGCAGTTCTTC | CASATEGLYNEQFF
TRBJ2-3 | TRBV7-9 | few | - | TGTGCCAGCAACCTCAATCAGGTCCGCACAGATACGCAGTATTTT | CASNLNQVRTDTQYF
TRBJ1-5 | TRBV15 | many | - | TGTGCCACCAGCGGCCTGGGACCTTATCAGCCCCAGCATTTT | CATSGLGPYQPQHF
TRBJ2-4 | TRBV5-1 | many | TRBD1 | TGCGCCAGCAGCTTGCATGTGACAGGGGGCCTCCTAGCCAAAAACATTCAGTACTTC | CASSLHVTGGLLAKNIQYF
TRBJ2-1 | TRBV12-5 | many | TRBD1 | TGTGCTAGTGGAAGGAGACAGGGCTCCTACAATGAGCAGTTCTTC | CASGRRQGSYNEQFF
TRBJ2-1 | TRBV5-5 | - | TRBD1 | TGTGCCAGCAGCCAAGGGACAGGGAACAATGAGCAGTTCTTC | CASSQGTGNNEQFF
TRBJ1-5 | TRBV6-2/TRBV6-3 | many | - | TGTGCCAGCAGTTCACGGACTGGTAGCAATCAGCCCCAGCATTTT | CASSSRTGSNQPQHF
TRBJ2-6 | TRBV29-1 | few | TRBD2 | TGCAGCGCCCTCGCGGGGGTCTCTGGGGCCAACGTCCTGACTTTC | CSALAGVSGANVLTF
TRBJ2-1 | TRBV4-1 | many | TRBD1 | TGCGCCAGCAGCCAAATCAGGGGGTTGTACAATGAGCAGTTCTTC | CASSQIRGLYNEQFF
TRBJ2-3 | TRBV7-2 | - | - | TGTGCCAGCAGCTTAGAGTTTGCCCACACAGATACGCAGTATTTT | CASSLEFAHTDTQYF
TRBJ2-3 | TRBV5-6 | few | - | TGTGCCAGCAGCTTGGCCACCCCCCAGGATACGCAGTATTTT | CASSLATPQDTQYF
TRBJ2-2 | TRBV15 | many | - | TGTGCCACCAGCAGAGAGAACGACTACACCGGGGAGCTGTTTTTT | CATSRENDYTGELFF
TRBJ1-2 | TRBV12-3/TRBV12-4 | many | - | TGTGCCAGCAGCCCCACAGGGAGCACTTATGGCTACACCTTC | CASSPTGSTYGYTF
TRBJ1-5 | TRBV4-3 | - | - | TGCGCCAGCAGCCAAGAGGCAGACGGCAATCAGCCCCAGCATTTT | CASSQEADGNQPQHF
TRBJ2-1 | TRBV5-1 | many | - | TGCGCCAGCAGCTTGACGCGATACAATGAGCAGTTCTTC | CASSLTRYNEQFF
TRBJ2-3 | TRBV5-1 | few | - | TGCGCCAGCAGCTTGGTTGGCGGGGGCCACGACACAGATACGCAGTATTTT | CASSLVGGGHDTDTQYF
TRBJ2-1 | TRBV20-1 | many | - | TGCAGTGCCCACGGGGGCGGGGGTGGTGAGCAGTTCTTC | CSAHGGGGGEQFF
TRBJ2-7 | TRBV7-9 | many | - | TGTGCCAGCAGCTTAATCGGGGAGGGGGCGTACGAGCAGTACTTC | CASSLIGEGAYEQYF
TRBJ1-2 | TRBV7-9 | few | - | TGTGCCAGCAGCTTCGACACGAACTATGGCTACACCTTC | CASSFDTNYGYTF
TRBJ2-5 | TRBV18 | - | TRBD2 | TGTGCCAGCTCACCATACCGACTAGCGCTCGCCTCATGGGGGGGAGAGACCCAGTACTTC | CASSPYRLALASWGGETQYF
TRBJ1-5 | TRBV2 | few | - | TGTGCCAGCCGACAGGAAAGGCAGCCCCAGCATTTT | CASRQERQPQHF
TRBJ1-2 | TRBV19 | many | - | TGTGCCAGTAGCCGGGACAAACCATCTGGCTACACCTTC | CASSRDKPSGYTF